This is a list of T cell receptor beta chains from one sample in a study of blood T cells in healthy people across ages. TCRdb called the 5' RACE reads again in MiXCR, with one record for every CDR3 protein. The sample contains about 580,000 distinct CDR3 sequences, 45% to 55% of which appear only once. The source material was blood. The source is a man aged 80 or over in good health. Each CDR3 is given with its conserved first and last residue. Each record gives: V gene, D gene, J gene, CDR3 length, clone size, CDR3 DNA, CDR3 protein. D genes are given only for firm matches. Clone size is not always given. Where it is, it says once, few, many or a class for expanded clones.

>TRBV27|.|TRBJ2-4|11|.
TGTGCCGGCAGTTTATCTGGAGAGCAGTACTTC
CAGSLSGEQYF
>TRBV9|TRBD1|TRBJ2-5|15|.
TGTGCCAGCAGCGTGACCGGGACAGAAGAAGAGACCCAGTACTTC
CASSVTGTEEETQYF
>TRBV12-3/TRBV12-4|TRBD1|TRBJ1-6|15|.
TGTGCCAGCAGTTTATCGGACAGGAGAAATTCACCCCTCCACTTT
CASSLSDRRNSPLHF
>TRBV6-5|.|TRBJ1-2|14|few
TGTGCCAGCAGTGTACGGACGGGTAACTATGGCTACACCTTC
CASSVRTGNYGYTF
>TRBV29-1|.|TRBJ1-2|13|few
TGCAGCGTTGAAGGAGTCAGTCGATATGGCTACACCTTC
CSVEGVSRYGYTF
>TRBV11-2|.|TRBJ1-2|12|many
TGTGCCAGCAGCTTGAGAAATTATGGCTACACCTTC
CASSLRNYGYTF
>TRBV9|.|TRBJ1-2|15|.
TGTGCCAGCAGCGCGTACGAGACGGGTAACTATGGCTACACCTTC
CASSAYETGNYGYTF
>TRBV6-5|.|TRBJ2-2|16|many
TGTGCCAGCAGTTACTCGATGGACAGCCACACCGGGGAGCTGTTTTTT
CASSYSMDSHTGELFF
>TRBV20-1|TRBD1|TRBJ1-2|14|.
TGCAGTGCTTCTGGGACAGGGCTCGCCTATGGCTACACCTTC
CSASGTGLAYGYTF
>TRBV12-3/TRBV12-4|.|TRBJ1-2|15|.
TGTGCCAGCAGTCACAACCCGGACAGAAATTATGGCTACACCTTC
CASSHNPDRNYGYTF
>TRBV10-1|.|TRBJ2-7|13|.
TGCGCCAGCATTGCGGCACACACCTACGAGCAGTACTTC
CASIAAHTYEQYF
>TRBV12-3/TRBV12-4|TRBD2|TRBJ2-3|16|few
TGTGCCAGCAGTATTAGCGGGGTACCTAGCACAGATACGCAGTATTTT
CASSISGVPSTDTQYF
>TRBV7-9|.|TRBJ2-3|15|few
TGTGCCAGCAGCTTAGTGCTGGCAGGGCAAGATACGCAGTATTTT
CASSLVLAGQDTQYF
>TRBV9|TRBD2|TRBJ2-7|14|.
TGTGCCAGCAGCCGACGGGGGGTAACCTACGAGCAGTACTTC
CASSRRGVTYEQYF
>TRBV20-1|TRBD1|TRBJ1-5|15|.
TGCAGTGCTAGAACGGGACAGGGAAGCAATCAGCCCCAGCATTTT
CSARTGQGSNQPQHF
>TRBV30|.|TRBJ1-1|15|.
TGTGCCTGGAGTGTACCGGGCAGGGTGAACACTGAAGCTTTCTTT
CAWSVPGRVNTEAFF
>TRBV12-3/TRBV12-4|TRBD1|TRBJ2-3|16|once
TGTGCCAGCAGGATCACCGGGACAGGGGGTACAGATACGCAGTATTTT
CASRITGTGGTDTQYF
>TRBV20-1|.|TRBJ2-3|14|few
TGCAGTGCTAGATCCGGGACTGTACAAGATACGCAGTATTTT
CSARSGTVQDTQYF
>TRBV4-3|.|TRBJ2-1|14|few
TGCGCCAGCAGCCCCACCCCCGGCTACAATGAGCAGTTCTTC
CASSPTPGYNEQFF
>TRBV27|.|TRBJ2-7|15|.
TGTGCCAGCAGTCCATCCCCCGACAGGAGTTACGAGCAGTACTTC
CASSPSPDRSYEQYF
>TRBV5-1|.|TRBJ1-6|17|.
TGCGCCAGCAGACCTAGACGAGGGTCCTCCTATAATTCACCCCTCCACTTT
CASRPRRGSSYNSPLHF
>TRBV6-2/TRBV6-3|TRBD1|TRBJ1-5|15|.
TGTGCCAGCAGTTACTGGGGACAGGGCAATCAGCCCCAGCATTTT
CASSYWGQGNQPQHF
>TRBV7-2|.|TRBJ2-7|13|few
TGTGCCAGCAGCGCACACTTAGGGTTCGAGCAGTACTTC
CASSAHLGFEQYF
>TRBV9|.|TRBJ2-7|15|few
TGTGCCAGCAGCCCATCGGGGACGGGAAGGAGCGAGCAGTACTTC
CASSPSGTGRSEQYF
>TRBV20-1|.|TRBJ1-1|14|.
TGCAGTGCTAGAGTCCCAGGAATGAACACTGAAGCTTTCTTT
CSARVPGMNTEAFF
>TRBV9|TRBD2|TRBJ2-1|16|few
TGTGCCAGCAGCGTAGTAGGTAGCGGGGTATACAATGAGCAGTTCTTC
CASSVVGSGVYNEQFF
>TRBV7-9|.|TRBJ2-7|13|.
TGTGCCAGCAGCACCTGGGGGGACTACGAGCAGTACTTC
CASSTWGDYEQYF
>TRBV6-5|TRBD1|TRBJ2-7|12|few
TGTGCCAGCGGGACAGGCCCCTACGAGCAGTACTTC
CASGTGPYEQYF
>TRBV7-9|.|TRBJ1-2|13|.
TGTGCCAGCAGCCTCGGGGGCGCCGGTGGCTACACCTTC
CASSLGGAGGYTF
>TRBV4-3|.|TRBJ2-5|16|.
TGCGCCAGCGCCTCCTCCATTACATTCCAGGGTGGGACCCAGTACTTC
CASASSITFQGGTQYF
>TRBV2|.|TRBJ2-3|16|.
TGTGCCAGCACCCAACGGGGGACGTTAAGCACAGATACGCAGTATTTT
CASTQRGTLSTDTQYF
>TRBV25-1|.|TRBJ1-6|15|few
TGTGCCAGCACCCTTGATAGCTCCTATAATTCACCCCTCCACTTT
CASTLDSSYNSPLHF
>TRBV2|.|TRBJ2-7|13|.
TGTGCCAGCACCCAGGGGGGGGACTACGAGCAGTACTTC
CASTQGGDYEQYF
>TRBV11-2|.|TRBJ2-3|18|.
TGTGCCAGCAGCTTAAACTTGCTGGGAACTATCCGCACAGATACGCAGTATTTT
CASSLNLLGTIRTDTQYF
>TRBV27|TRBD2|TRBJ2-3|17|.
TGTGCCAGCAGACGACTAGCGGGATTCGGAGTCACAGATACGCAGTATTTT
CASRRLAGFGVTDTQYF
>TRBV12-3/TRBV12-4|TRBD2|TRBJ2-3|15|few
TGTGCCAGCAGCCCCCCTAGCGGGATGGCAGATACGCAGTATTTT
CASSPPSGMADTQYF
>TRBV29-1|TRBD1|TRBJ2-7|10|.
TGCAGCGGATACCGGGACAGAGAGTACTTC
CSGYRDREYF
>TRBV7-6|.|TRBJ2-7|15|once
TGTGCCAGCAGCCAGTCGGACAGCCCGTGGTACGAGCAGTACTTC
CASSQSDSPWYEQYF
>TRBV7-2|TRBD2|TRBJ2-3|18|.
TGTGCCAGCAGCTTAGGACTAGCGGGAGGGCTAGGTCCAGATACGCAGTATTTT
CASSLGLAGGLGPDTQYF
>TRBV12-3/TRBV12-4|.|TRBJ1-5|13|.
TGTGCCAGCAGTCTGCAGGGGAATCAGCCCCAGCATTTT
CASSLQGNQPQHF
>TRBV20-1|TRBD1|TRBJ1-2|12|.
TGCAGTGCCTACAGGGGGCTTCGCGGCTACACCTTC
CSAYRGLRGYTF
>TRBV20-1|TRBD2|TRBJ2-1|17|.
TGCAGTGCGGTGGGTCTTTTGATGAGCGGGAGAAGCAATGAGCAGTTCTTC
CSAVGLLMSGRSNEQFF
>TRBV7-9|.|TRBJ2-3|17|few
TGTGCCAGCAGCTCAGACGGACCCCGTGGTGCCACAGATACGCAGTATTTT
CASSSDGPRGATDTQYF
>TRBV7-9|.|TRBJ2-4|14|.
TGTGCCAGCAGCTCCTTAATAGCCAAAAACATTCAGTACTTC
CASSSLIAKNIQYF
>TRBV6-6|.|TRBJ1-2|14|many
TGTGCCAGCAGTTACTCCACAGGGACCTATGGCTACACCTTC
CASSYSTGTYGYTF
>TRBV20-1|TRBD1|TRBJ1-5|17|few
TGCAGTGCACCGACCGGGACAGGGAGGTCGAGCAATCAGCCCCAGCATTTT
CSAPTGTGRSSNQPQHF
>TRBV7-2|.|TRBJ2-1|14|.
TGTGCCAGCAGCTTCGACAGGTACCCCAATGAGCAGTTCTTC
CASSFDRYPNEQFF
>TRBV20-1|TRBD2|TRBJ2-3|13|.
TGCAGTGCTATGGCGGGGGGCACAGATACACAGTATTTT
CSAMAGGTDTQYF
>TRBV6-2/TRBV6-3|.|TRBJ2-7|13|few
TGTGCCAGCAGTTATCAACGGGGGATCGAGCAGTACTTC
CASSYQRGIEQYF
>TRBV6-6|.|TRBJ1-1|12|many
TGTGCCAGCAATAAAGTGGAGGCTGAAGCTTTCTTT
CASNKVEAEAFF
>TRBV5-5|TRBD1|TRBJ2-7|14|.
TGTGCCAGCAGCGTCCCGACAGGGAGTAACGAGCAGTACTTC
CASSVPTGSNEQYF
>TRBV20-1|TRBD2|TRBJ2-7|11|.
TGCAGTGCCCGGGGGGGCAGTGAGCAGTACTTC
CSARGGSEQYF
>TRBV7-2|TRBD2|TRBJ2-1|15|few
TGTGCCAGCAGCCTTCGGACTAGAGGCTACAATGAGCAGTTCTTC
CASSLRTRGYNEQFF
>TRBV7-2|TRBD2|TRBJ2-1|18|.
TGTGCCAGCAGCTTAGATCCTAGCGGGGGGACTATCTACAATGAGCAGTTCTTC
CASSLDPSGGTIYNEQFF
>TRBV6-2/TRBV6-3|TRBD2|TRBJ2-1|17|.
TGTGCCAGCAGCTCCGGGGTAGCGGGAGGGTCCTACAATGAGCAGTTCTTC
CASSSGVAGGSYNEQFF